This entry lists 8 T cell receptor beta chains sequenced from one sample in a study of molecular identifiers for immune sequencing clone quantification listed by TCRdb under 2018. Receptors were amplified or captured by PCR. Sequenced on a NextSeq 500. The public sequencing data were trimmed at Q25 with fastp and processed into clonotypes with MiXCR by TCRdb, which kept only in-frame beta chains. Rows matching on CDR3 protein sequence are summarized as one entry with the most common DNA and genes. Here the sample has approximately 680,000 distinct CDR3 sequences; roughly 27% occur a single time. 0.78% of the sample is held by the ten biggest clonotypes. The specimen sequenced was naive CD8+ T cells from blood, with Jurkat cell RNA spiked in. The meaning of the sample's cell subset or site label: FACS-sorted CD8+CD4-CCR7+CD45RA+ naive T cells. These receptors came from a human donor in good health. Some libraries in this study had Jurkat cell RNA spiked in.

This clonotype was counted at least ten times. The chain employs TRBV6-5 and TRBJ2-3; TRBD1 agrees at 11 bases. The V gene end was trimmed by 2 bases and the J gene end by 5 bases; junction bases not matched to a gene: 3. This CDR3 contains 15 residues. Looked up from germline, CDR1 is MNHEY and CDR2 is SVGAGI. This CDR3 is CASSYPGTGGDTQYF. For the CDR3, the DNA is TGTGCCAGCAGTTACCCCGGGACAGGGGGAGATACGCAGTATTTT.

This clonotype was seen only once. The junction shows a germline mismatch at one end, possibly a read error. The V and J genes are TRBV27 and TRBJ2-7; no firm D call. CDR3 length: 12 residues. The germline V gene has CDR1 MNHEY and CDR2 SMNVEV (reference sequence). The CDR3 is CAGSSPPLEQYF. The DNA of the CDR3 is TGTGCCGGCAGTTCCCCTCCCCTCGAGCAGTACTTC.

This clonotype was observed a single time. Its ends do not fully match the called genes, so a read error is possible. J is TRBJ2-5 and V is TRBV6-6; D remains ambiguous. Per the germline V gene, CDR1 is MNHNY and CDR2 is SVGAGI (reference sequence). This CDR3 has 13 amino acids. This CDR3 is CASSPPGDKTQYF. For the CDR3, the DNA is TGTGCCAGCAGCCCCCCGGGCGATAAGACTCAGTACTTC.

Turning to this clonotype: The germline gene is not matched at one end of the junction; a read error may be the cause. J is TRBJ1-1 and V is TRBV7-9, with 8 positions matching TRBD1. In germline, CDR1 is SEHNR, CDR2 FQNEAQ (reference sequence). This CDR3 has 14 amino acids. CDR3 coding DNA: TGTGCCAGCAGCAGACTTACAGGGACAGGCGAAGCTCTCTTT. Its translation is CASSRLTGTGEALF.

This sequence joins TRBV12-3 or TRBV12-4 and TRBJ2-5, with 13 bases matching TRBD2. V trimming: 8 bases; J trimming: 5 bases; junction bases outside the gene matches: 8. CDR3 size: 15 residues. CDR3 nucleotide sequence: TGTGCCAGCGGGGCTGGACTAGCGGGAGTTGAGACCCAGTACTTC. Its protein product is CASGAGLAGVETQYF.

This clonotype was observed at least ten times. The gene calls are TRBV7-9 and TRBJ1-1; 9 positions agree with TRBD1. Germline values: CDR1 SEHNR, CDR2 FQNEAQ (reference sequence). The junction had 3 bases not matched to a gene; V was cut back by 1 base and J by 12 bases. The CDR3 runs 12 residues. CDR3 DNA: TGTGCCAGCAGCTTAGGGACAGGGGAGACTTTCTTT. Translated: CASSLGTGETFF.

Details on this clonotype: Germline and junction disagree at one end, which may indicate a read error. The chain employs TRBV7-2 and TRBJ1-1; TRBD1 aligns across 8 bases. The CDR3 spans 14 residues. Germline V gene lookup returns CDR1 SGHTA and CDR2 FQGNSA. This CDR3 is CASSSGTGNTAAFF. The DNA for the CDR3 is TGTGCCAGCAGTTCCGGGACAGGCAACACTGCAGCTTTCTTT.

V usage is TRBV4-2 and J usage is TRBJ1-5, with TRBD1 matching over 7 bases. V gave up 2 bases and J gave up 0 bases; unmatched junction bases: 16. Germline values: CDR1 LGHNA, CDR2 YNFKEQ. This CDR3 has 20 amino acids. The CDR3 reads CASSQLLTGMTKYSNQPQHF. The DNA for the CDR3 is TGTGCCAGCAGCCAATTGTTGACAGGGATGACAAAATATAGCAATCAGCCCCAGCATTTT.